This record looks at one T cell receptor beta chain sequence and its context. Germline values: CDR1 LGHNA, CDR2 YNFKEQ. The V end lost 4 bases, the J end lost 0 bases, and 13 bases lay between the germline ends. The CDR3 length is 16 residues. These data come from a study of identical twins. TCRdb re-analysed the 5' RACE reads in MiXCR, keeping a single row per CDR3 protein. The data show 500,000 to 650,000 distinct CDR3 sequences, just over 7% seen once. Separately, the same data were catalogued under a study of yellow fever vaccine responses in identical twins.

The gene calls are TRBV4-2 and TRBJ2-1; unclear D gene. Sequencing used PBMCs. The receptor was derived from a woman between 18 and 29 years old in good health. The CDR3 loop is CASSPVSESSYNEQFF. The CDR3 nucleotides read TGTGCCAGCAGCCCAGTTTCGGAAAGCTCCTACAATGAGCAGTTCTTC.